Below are 2 T cell receptor beta chains sequenced from a single sample in a study of Ad26.COV2.S vaccination and SARS-CoV-2 variants. The assay was immunoSEQ multiplex PCR, and TCRdb's table has in-frame clones only and misses some. In the table there are hundreds of thousands of clones, about nine tenths of which are singletons. The sample's treatment: roughly 19 received Ad26.COV2.S at low or high dose, single or two shots; 5 received placebo; per-sample allocation not given. On day 63 after the first injection, vaccine and placebo recipients gave samples. Sequencing was performed on peripheral blood, taken in a trial of Ad26.COV2.S vaccine versus placebo. Source of these receptors: a person aged 18-65 years who received the Ad26.COV2.S COVID-19 vaccine or a placebo.

This rearrangement joins TRBV7-2 to TRBJ1-5; 7 bases map to TRBD1. J was trimmed by 3 bases and V by 3 bases; bases with no gene match: 2. CDR1 is SGHTA and CDR2 is FQGNSA in the germline V gene. The CDR3 covers 14 residues. The CDR3 is CASSLGQNNQPQHF. The CDR3 DNA reads TGTGCCAGCAGCTTGGGACAGAACAATCAGCCCCAGCATTTT.

This chain connects TRBV3-1 (or the pseudogene TRBV3-2) to TRBJ1-3, with D possibly matching TRBD1 (5 bases). The CDR3 has 15 residues. V lost 4 bases to trimming and J lost 1 base, with 11 bases between them. Germline V gene lookup returns CDR1 LGHDT and CDR2 YNNKEL (reference sequence). The CDR3 coding sequence is TGTGCCAGCAGCCCAGGGAGGGAGTCTGGAAACACCATATATTTT. It specifies CASSPGRESGNTIYF.